One T cell receptor beta chain is described in this entry. This specimen comes from a study of CD8 T cells in ankylosing spondylitis. TCRdb re-derived calls from the 5' RACE reads in MiXCR, one entry per CDR3 protein. The table has 150,000 to 200,000 distinct CDR3 sequences, around 10% seen once. Germline CDR1 is MGHRA and CDR2 is YSYEKL. Losses at the gene ends were 0 bases for V and 5 bases for J; bases not matched to a gene: 5. This CDR3 contains 16 residues. Sequencing was carried out using blood, either unsorted or a sorted T cell fraction (not recorded which). This sequence was found in a male donor with ankylosing spondylitis or in good health (not recorded which). The chain uses TRBV4-1 and TRBJ2-3; TRBD2 aligns across 10 bases. In DNA, the CDR3 is TGCGCCAGCAGCCAAGAAAGCGGGAGGGCCCTAGATACGCAGTATTTT. Its translation is CASSQESGRALDTQYF.